These T cell receptor beta chains were read from a single sample in a study of T cell responses to AZD1222 COVID-19 vaccine. The assay was immunoSEQ multiplex PCR, and TCRdb's table has in-frame clones only and misses some. The data contain around 130,000 clones, about 93% of them seen just once; the ten biggest clones take up 5.4%. The input for sequencing was peripheral blood, taken on day 0 of AZD1222 vaccination. Receptors originate from an adult in good health. Both conserved end residues are part of each CDR3. Each record gives: clone size, J gene, D gene, V gene, CDR3 DNA, CDR3 protein. The D gene is left open where the match is weak. Size is omitted from some rows. Given values are once, few, many or a class for expanded clones.

>NA|TRBJ1-2|NA|TRBV6-5
TGTGCCAGCAGTTTGGACAGTCGGGCTGGTGGCTACACCTTC
CASSLDSRAGGYTF
>NA|TRBJ1-2|TRBD1|TRBV28
TGTGCCAGCAGCCTCCGGGACAGGGGGCAAATGGGCTATGGCTACACCTTC
CASSLRDRGQMGYGYTF
>once|TRBJ2-2|NA|TRBV18
TGTGCCAGCTCACCAATAATAACAGGGAGAGCCGGGGAGCTGTTTTTT
CASSPIITGRAGELFF
>NA|TRBJ1-2|NA|TRBV4-2
TGTGCCAGCAGCCAAGACCGACATGGGAATGAGGGTGGCTACACCTTC
CASSQDRHGNEGGYTF
>NA|TRBJ1-4|NA|TRBV19
TGTGCCAGTAGTAGACCGGGACAACCAGCTGAAAAACTGTTTTTT
CASSRPGQPAEKLFF
>NA|TRBJ1-6|TRBD1|TRBV6-2/TRBV6-3
TGTGCCAGCAGCGAACAGGGACAGGGCTTGACACCCCTCCACTTT
CASSEQGQGLTPLHF
>NA|TRBJ1-2|NA|TRBV19
TGTGCCAGTAGTCCCGGGGACACCATCTATGGCTACACCTTC
CASSPGDTIYGYTF
>NA|TRBJ2-3|TRBD2|TRBV11-3
TGTGCCAGCAGTAAATCGGGGGGCGGGAGGACAGATACGCAGTATTTT
CASSKSGGGRTDTQYF
>NA|TRBJ2-1|TRBD2|TRBV30
TGTGCCTGGAGGGATAGCGGGAGTCCCCTCGGGTTCTTC
CAWRDSGSPLGFF
>NA|TRBJ1-1|NA|TRBV27
TGTGCCAGCAGTGGAGCCGTAGCGAACACTGAAGCTTTCTTT
CASSGAVANTEAFF
>NA|TRBJ2-3|TRBD2|TRBV7-6
TGTGCCAGCAGCGCCGGGGCGGGAGGGGGGACAGATACGCAGTATTTT
CASSAGAGGGTDTQYF
>NA|TRBJ2-7|NA|TRBV4-1
TGCGCCAGCAGCCAAGAGGAGGGGGCGATTCTCGAGCAGTACTTC
CASSQEEGAILEQYF
>NA|TRBJ1-4|NA|TRBV11-2
TGTGCCAGCAGCTTAGATGTGGGACCTAATGAAAAACTGTTTTTT
CASSLDVGPNEKLFF
>NA|TRBJ2-5|NA|TRBV7-2
TGTGCCAGCAGCTTTGGGGCTGGGGAGACCCAGTACTTC
CASSFGAGETQYF
>once|TRBJ2-7|NA|TRBV6-5
TGTGCCAGCAGCGCCGGGCTAAGAGCCTACGAGCAGTACTTC
CASSAGLRAYEQYF
>NA|TRBJ2-7|TRBD2|TRBV19
TGTGCCAGTAGCACCGCGGGGACTAGCGGATCCTACGAGCAGTACTTC
CASSTAGTSGSYEQYF
>NA|TRBJ2-2|NA|TRBV11-2
TGTGCCTGCTCGGGCGGTTTGAACACCGGGGAGCTGTTTTTT
CACSGGLNTGELFF
>NA|TRBJ1-6|NA|TRBV5-4
TGTGCCAGCACCCCCGGCGGGCAGTATAATTCACCCCTCCACTTT
CASTPGGQYNSPLHF
>few|TRBJ2-7|NA|TRBV27
TGTGCCAGCGGAGGGGACAGCTCCTACGAGCAGTACTTC
CASGGDSSYEQYF
>NA|TRBJ2-7|NA|TRBV30
TGTGCCTGGAGTCCCATAGGGGAAGCCTACGAGCAGTACTTC
CAWSPIGEAYEQYF
>NA|TRBJ1-1|NA|TRBV7-8
TGTGCCAGCAGCTTAACAGATTACACTGAAGCTTTCTTT
CASSLTDYTEAFF
>NA|TRBJ2-5|TRBD1|TRBV28
TGTGCCATCCAGGGGGCCCAAGAGACCCAGTACTTC
CAIQGAQETQYF
>NA|TRBJ2-3|NA|TRBV9
TGTGCCAGCAGCGTAGTCCGGGGGCGGAAGGATACGCAGTATTTT
CASSVVRGRKDTQYF
>NA|TRBJ1-4|NA|TRBV7-8
TGTGCCAGCAGCCCCCCGGGCAGGGTAGGGGATGAAAAACTGTTTTTT
CASSPPGRVGDEKLFF
>NA|TRBJ1-3|NA|TRBV10-3
TGTGCCATCAGTGAGGCGCCTCGGGGAGTGGCTGGAAACACCATATATTTT
CAISEAPRGVAGNTIYF
>NA|TRBJ2-1|TRBD2|TRBV7-3
TGTGCCAGCAGCCGCCGGGCCGGGGGGTGGATATACAATGAGCAGTTCTTC
CASSRRAGGWIYNEQFF
>once|TRBJ1-5|NA|TRBV28
TGTGCCAGCAGTTGGGACTTGCAGCCCCAGCATTTT
CASSWDLQPQHF
>NA|TRBJ2-5|TRBD1|TRBV5-4
TGTGCCAGCAGCTCCGACAGGGGGCCAGAGACCCAGTACTTC
CASSSDRGPETQYF
>NA|TRBJ2-5|TRBD2|TRBV27
TGTGCCAGCAGCCCGCACCGTAGCGGGGGGGTGACCCAGTACTTC
CASSPHRSGGVTQYF
>NA|TRBJ1-4|NA|TRBV7-9
TGTGCCAGCAGCCCGGGGGGTTATAATGAAAAACTGTTTTTT
CASSPGGYNEKLFF
>NA|TRBJ1-6|NA|TRBV5-1
TGCGCCAGCAGCTTGGGAGGGCCTGATAATTCACCCCTCCACTTT
CASSLGGPDNSPLHF
>NA|TRBJ2-1|TRBD1|TRBV7-6
TGTGCCAGCAGCGCAGGGGGCGCGATAGGTAATGAGCAGTTCTTC
CASSAGGAIGNEQFF
>NA|TRBJ1-1|NA|TRBV19
TGTGCCAGTGTACCTACAGTGAACACTGAAGCTTTCTTT
CASVPTVNTEAFF
>NA|TRBJ2-7|NA|TRBV12-2
TGTGGGATTCCGGGACTACTTTACGAGCAGTACTTC
CGIPGLLYEQYF
>NA|TRBJ2-4|NA|TRBV5-5
TGTGCCAGCAGCTTGGAGCCGGTCCTCACAAACATTCAGTACTTC
CASSLEPVLTNIQYF
>NA|TRBJ2-7|NA|TRBV28
TGTGCCAGCAGTGAAACCGGGACCAATTCATACGAGCAGTACTTC
CASSETGTNSYEQYF
>NA|TRBJ1-2|NA|TRBV10-3
TGTGCCATCAGTGAGTCGACCACAGGCAACTATGGCTACACCTTC
CAISESTTGNYGYTF
>once|TRBJ1-4|TRBD1|TRBV30
TGTGCCTGGAGTGTTTTACAGGGGGGCCGTGAAAAACTGTTTTTT
CAWSVLQGGREKLFF
>NA|TRBJ2-1|NA|TRBV7-8
TGTGCCAGCAGTCACCGGGGGCATAATGAGCAGTTCTTC
CASSHRGHNEQFF
>NA|TRBJ2-7|TRBD1|TRBV7-9
TGTGCCAGCAGCCGAGGACAGGGCGAGCTCCACGAGCAGTACTTC
CASSRGQGELHEQYF